Following are 12 T cell receptor beta chains from one sample sequenced in a study of glioma-infiltrating T cells after dendritic cell vaccination listed by TCRdb under 2016. Receptor amplification or capture employed the immunoSEQ multiplex PCR assay. Entries here come from immuneACCESS through TCRdb and include only in-frame sequences with V and J called. Some clones fail to appear in such tables; in the studies checked, an unresolved V gene covers under half of the shortfall, and the cause of the remainder is unknown. For this sample there are around 10,000 clones; 81% appear just once. The ten largest clones represent about two fifths of the sample. Taken with the paper, the label for time point translates to: after dendritic cell vaccination, including at tumor progression/relapse. The specimen was blood, collected after dendritic cell vaccination. Source of these receptors: a human donor with glioblastoma.

This chain uses TRBV2 with TRBJ2-2, with TRBD2 identical over 7 bases. Germline-derived CDR1 and CDR2 are SNHLY and FYNNEI. CDR3 size: 13 residues. J lost 8 bases, V lost 8 bases, and 8 bases had no gene match. In DNA, the CDR3 is TGTGCCAGCCGCGGGGGAGGAAGGGGGGAGCTGTTTTTT. It codes for CASRGGGRGELFF.

The CDR3 protein is CASSWDRSYEQYF. The CDR3 DNA follows: TGTGCCAGCAGCTGGGACAGGAGCTACGAGCAGTACTTC. The chain combines TRBV5-4 with TRBJ2-7; 8 positions match TRBD1. Germline lookup yields CDR1 SGHNT and CDR2 YYREEE (reference sequence). V lost 3 bases, J lost 3 bases, and 2 bases stayed unmatched. The CDR3 covers 13 residues.

This chain joins TRBV4-2 and TRBJ2-3; D gene unclear. This CDR3 has 15 residues. Trimming pared 4 bases from V and 0 bases from J, leaving 11 bases between. Germline V gene lookup returns CDR1 LGHNA and CDR2 YNFKEQ. The CDR3 DNA follows: TGTGCCAGCAGCCTTGGAGAAACTAGCACAGATACGCAGTATTTT. Amino acid sequence: CASSLGETSTDTQYF.

This clone was observed once. The chain employs TRBV5-1 and TRBJ2-7; 7 positions match TRBD2. Trimming took 0 bases from V and 6 from J; bases not matched to a gene: 0. Looked up from germline, CDR1 is SGHRS and CDR2 is YFSETQ. The CDR3 is 12 amino acids. Here the CDR3 reads CASSLGGGEQYF. CDR3 bases: TGCGCCAGCAGCTTGGGGGGGGGCGAGCAGTACTTC.

The genes are TRBV9 and TRBJ2-1, with no clear D. This CDR3 spans 16 amino acids. Germline values: CDR1 SGDLS, CDR2 YYNGEE. With 0 bases removed from V and 3 bases from J, the gap between germline ends came to 13 bases. The DNA for the CDR3 is TGTGCCAGCAGCGTAGGCAGCGACCCAGTCTACAATGAGCAGTTCTTC. It is translated as CASSVGSDPVYNEQFF.

The chain carries TRBV13 and TRBJ2-7; D not certain. The CDR3 has 15 residues. Trimming shortened V by 2 bases and J by 6 bases, and 17 bases separated the two germline ends. The germline V gene encodes CDR1 PRHDT and CDR2 FYEKMQ (reference sequence). The CDR3: CASSLLTPGVSEQYF. Here the CDR3 DNA reads TGTGCCAGCAGCTTATTGACACCCGGCGTCTCCGAGCAGTACTTC.

This clone was seen only once. The chain employs TRBV9 and TRBJ2-3; TRBD2 agrees at 8 bases. V was pared by 0 bases and J by 2 bases, with 2 bases of the junction left unmatched. Germline V lookup: CDR1 SGDLS, CDR2 YYNGEE. There are 15 residues in the CDR3. This chain's CDR3 is CASSVVSGNTDTQYF. In DNA, the CDR3 is TGTGCCAGCAGCGTAGTTAGCGGGAACACAGATACGCAGTATTTT.

As DNA, the CDR3 is TGTGCCAGCAGCTTAGGAGGGTTGGACAGCTCTGGAAACACCATATATTTT. It codes for CASSLGGLDSSGNTIYF. The rearrangement uses TRBV7-6 and TRBJ1-3, with a possible D match to TRBD1 (6 bases). The germline gives CDR1 SGHVS, CDR2 FNYEAQ. Deletions cut 1 base from V and 0 bases from J, with 13 bases between. The CDR3 covers 17 residues. The full variable domain, its missing parts supplied by reference TRBV7-6 and TRBJ1-3, is GAGVSQSPRYKVTKRGQDVALRCDPISGHVSLYWYRQALGQGPEFLTYFNYEAQQDKSGLPNDRFSAERPEGSISTLTIQRTEQRDSAMYRCASSLGGLDSSGNTIYFGEGSWLTVV.

The gene calls are TRBV2 and TRBJ1-1; tentatively, D is TRBD1 (6 bases). CDR3 length equals 20 residues. The germline CDR1 and CDR2 sequences are SNHLY and FYNNEI. V was clipped by 4 bases and J by 4 bases, with 31 bases between them. The CDR3 reads CASSGPVGRGKTTWGTEAFF. DNA of the CDR3: TGTGCCAGCAGTGGCCCTGTCGGCAGGGGCAAAACGACCTGGGGCACTGAAGCTTTCTTT.

The chain has TRBV9 and TRBJ1-2; D possibly corresponds to TRBD1 (6 bases). Germline loops: CDR1 SGDLS, CDR2 YYNGEE. The CDR3 totals 15 residues. Trimming cost V 3 bases and J 7 bases, with 19 bases left between them. The CDR3 DNA is TGTGCCAGCAGCGCCGGGGGTCGGGGGGCGGTTGGCTACACCTTC. It yields the protein CASSAGGRGAVGYTF.

This chain uses TRBV7-9 with TRBJ2-3; TRBD2 matches 14 bases. The CDR3 spans 15 residues. V shed 5 bases, J shed 4 bases, and the junction held 2 bases outside the gene matches. Germline assignment: CDR1 SEHNR and CDR2 FQNEAQ (reference sequence). CDR3 in DNA: TGTGCCAGCAGCCCGGGACTAGCGGGAGCAGATACGCAGTATTTT. Translation: CASSPGLAGADTQYF.

This chain uses TRBV10-3 with TRBJ1-2; D remains unclear. Germline CDR1 is ENHRY and CDR2 is SYGVKD. The CDR3 runs to 13 residues. V was clipped by 10 bases and J by 4 bases, with 16 bases between them. Written as DNA, the CDR3 is TGTGCCACCGCGGCGGAACCCCCCTATGGCTACACCTTC. Its translation: CATAAEPPYGYTF.